This T cell receptor (beta chain) was retrieved from a study of response to subunit inactivated influenza vaccine. Germline V gene sequence: CDR1 MNHEY, CDR2 SVGEGT. CDR3 length: 15 amino acids. Trimming took off 2 bases at V and 0 bases at J, with 5 bases between the two ends. On this clonotype: Antigen: not known.

Whole-study findings and limits: T cells newly recruited by each seasonal influenza vaccination are few, the authors suggested.

Each CDR3 protein is one row after TCRdb ran MiXCR on the RT-PCR reads. The table has about 520,000 distinct CDR3 sequences, roughly 23% seen once. This TCR was recovered from a man in his fifties or sixties who received an inactivated influenza vaccine. Material: CD4+ T cells sorted from PBMCs, obtained more than 4 days after vaccination. This chain links TRBV6-2 or TRBV6-3 with TRBJ2-6; TRBD2 might be the D (5 bases). CDR3 bases: TGTGCCAGCAGTTACGACTACTCTGGGGCCAACGTCCTGACTTTC. Protein: CASSYDYSGANVLTF.